The T cell receptor (beta chain) described here comes from a study of shared clonotypes between healthy human individuals. Study observations and caveats: Sharing across four donors was seen in 4% to 6.5% of naive CD4 clonotypes.

Data came from immunoSEQ multiplex PCR; TCRdb stores just in-frame clones and leaves some out. The profile shows 2 million to 2.5 million clones, approximately 93% of them singletons. This CDR3 contains 14 residues. Germline CDR1 reads LNHDA; CDR2 reads SQIVND (reference sequence). Unmatched junction bases numbered 4, after V lost 5 bases and J lost 1 base. Regarding this clone: Its antigen is unknown.

What was sequenced was naive CD4+ T cells from PBMCs. Sample subset: CD45RA+ positively selected. V and J are TRBV19 and TRBJ1-1, with 7 bases identical to TRBD1. The clonotype originates from a man younger than 35 in good health. Some clones in this sample may be carry-over from other donors' samples. CDR3 region: CASSADRENTEAFF. In DNA form, the CDR3 reads TGTGCCAGTAGTGCCGACAGGGAGAACACTGAAGCTTTCTTT. The full variable domain, with the rest looked up from reference TRBV19 and TRBJ1-1, is DGGITQSPKYLFRKEGQNVTLSCEQNLNHDAMYWYRQDPGQGLRLIYYSQIVNDFQKGDIAEGYSVSREKKESFPLTVTSAQKNPTAFYLCASSADRENTEAFFGQGTRLTVV.